These 25 T cell receptor beta chains were all obtained from the same sample, sequenced in a study of chemoradiotherapy in HPV16-positive cancers. Here immunoSEQ multiplex PCR was the method, and the copy in TCRdb shows in-frame clones only, minus some. This table has fewer than 15,000 clones, about 86% appearing once. The sample here was blood, taken from a patient who underwent chemoradiotherapy. The origin of the receptors is a human donor with HPV-associated anogenital cancer.

CDR3 nucleotide sequence: TGTGCCAGCAGTGAAGCGCTTCAGGGCTACGAGCAGTACTTC. This translates into CASSEALQGYEQYF. This chain uses TRBV2 with TRBJ2-7; TRBD1 might be the D (5 bases). V was pared by 0 bases and J by 3 bases, with 9 bases between. Germline-derived CDR1 and CDR2 are SNHLY and FYNNEI. This CDR3 spans 14 amino acids. The whole variable domain, remainder taken from reference TRBV2 and TRBJ2-7, is EPEVTQTPSHQVTQMGQEVILRCVPISNHLYFYWYRQILGQKVEFLVSFYNNEISEKSEIFDDQFSVERPDGSNFTLKIRSTKLEDSAMYFCASSEALQGYEQYFGPGTRLTVT.

The rearrangement uses TRBV28 and TRBJ2-7, with a weak D call TRBD2 (5 bases). Trimming cost V 2 bases and J 2 bases, with 13 bases left between them. The CDR3 is 15 residues long. In germline, CDR1 is MDHEN, CDR2 SYDVKM. The CDR3, as DNA: TGTGCCAGCAGTTTACACGGGGTCGCAGCCTACGAGCAGTACTTC. Translation: CASSLHGVAAYEQYF.

The chain links TRBV18 to TRBJ1-5; no clear D. The CDR3 runs 13 residues. Germline V gives CDR1 KGHSH, CDR2 LQKENI. The V and J ends lost 3 bases and 8 bases respectively, with 11 bases between them. This CDR3 reads CASSPLGWEPQHF. The CDR3 DNA reads as TGTGCCAGCTCACCGCTGGGCTGGGAGCCCCAGCATTTT.

V gene TRBV11-2 combines with J gene TRBJ2-5, with 9 bases fitting TRBD2. The CDR3 extends over 15 amino acids. The germline gives CDR1 SGHAT, CDR2 FQNNGV. Trimming removed 5 bases from V and 4 bases from J; junction bases left unmatched: 8. CDR3 sequence: CASSELAGRVETQYF. In DNA form, the CDR3 reads TGTGCCAGCAGCGAACTAGCGGGTCGTGTAGAGACCCAGTACTTC.

The chain couples TRBV19 to TRBJ1-1; D may be TRBD1 (6 bases). This CDR3 has 14 amino acids. Germline V gene sequence: CDR1 LNHDA, CDR2 SQIVND (reference sequence). Trimming took off 4 bases at V and 1 base at J, with 10 bases between the two ends. The CDR3 sequence is CASSTPRGNTEAFF. DNA of the CDR3: TGTGCCAGTAGTACACCCAGGGGGAACACTGAAGCTTTCTTT.

This clone was seen more than once but under ten times. The chain links TRBV2 to TRBJ2-7, with TRBD1 identical over 9 bases. This CDR3 has 13 residues. The trim removed 10 bases at V and 4 bases at J, leaving 8 bases unmatched. Looked up from germline, CDR1 is SNHLY and CDR2 is FYNNEI. The CDR3: CATQRDRDYEQYF. CDR3 coding DNA: TGTGCCACCCAGAGGGACAGGGATTACGAGCAGTACTTC.

This chain links TRBV27 with TRBJ2-1, with 9 bases lining up with TRBD1. Per the germline V gene, CDR1 is MNHEY and CDR2 is SMNVEV (reference sequence). The CDR3 loop spans 16 amino acids. The V segment lost 4 bases and the J segment 4 bases; nucleotides outside the gene matches: 8. DNA of the CDR3: TGTGCCAGCAGTTCCGGGGGGACAGGGACTTACAATGAGCAGTTCTTC. It translates to CASSSGGTGTYNEQFF.

The J gene is TRBJ1-6, the V gene TRBV9, with D possibly TRBD1 on 6 matching bases. CDR1 is SGDLS, CDR2 YYNGEE, per germline. There are 16 residues in the CDR3. The V gene lost 4 bases and the J gene lost 13 bases, with 24 bases spanning the gap. The CDR3 region has the DNA TGTGCCAGCAGCCCCAGACCAGGACAGTCCATGGGGCCCCTCCACTTT. Residues: CASSPRPGQSMGPLHF.

The chain employs TRBV28 and TRBJ2-7; the match to TRBD1 covers 8 bases. With 5 bases clipped from V and 7 bases from J, the junction kept 16 bases outside the gene matches. Germline V lookup: CDR1 MDHEN, CDR2 SYDVKM. This CDR3 region has 16 residues. The CDR3 is CASSPNRAGGRKEQYF. The CDR3 DNA reads as TGTGCCAGCAGTCCGAACAGGGCAGGGGGCCGTAAAGAGCAGTACTTC.

J is TRBJ2-1 and V is TRBV9, with D tentatively TRBD2 (5 bases). Germline loops: CDR1 SGDLS, CDR2 YYNGEE. The CDR3 has 14 amino acids. Trimming pared 4 bases from V and 5 bases from J, leaving 13 bases between. In DNA form, the CDR3 reads TGTGCCAGCAGCCCAAGACTACTAGACAATGAGCAGTTCTTC. Protein: CASSPRLLDNEQFF.

The chain has TRBV7-6 and TRBJ2-7, with 7 bases fitting TRBD1. J gave up 2 bases and V 5 bases, and 6 bases lay outside the gene matches. The CDR3 covers 14 residues. Germline V gene lookup returns CDR1 SGHVS and CDR2 FNYEAQ. CDR3 sequence reads: CASSPDRDPYEQYF. The CDR3 nucleotides read TGTGCCAGCAGCCCAGACAGGGACCCCTACGAGCAGTACTTC.

A few counts support this clone. The V and J genes are TRBV6-1 and TRBJ1-5; no reliable D call. V lost 6 bases and J 4 bases, leaving 7 bases between the germline ends. The germline V gene has CDR1 MNHNS and CDR2 SASEGT. CDR3 length equals 12 residues. CDR3 in DNA: TGTGCCAGCAGACAATTTAATCAGCCCCAGCATTTT. Translating gives CASRQFNQPQHF.

The rearrangement joins TRBV2 to TRBJ2-6; D gene unclear. V was pared by 3 bases and J by 1 base, with 10 bases between. This CDR3 is built from 16 residues. CDR1 is SNHLY, CDR2 FYNNEI, per germline. The CDR3 region is CASSDKLWSGANVLTF. The CDR3 DNA reads as TGTGCCAGCAGTGACAAGCTTTGGTCTGGGGCCAACGTCCTGACTTTC. The whole variable domain, remainder taken from reference TRBV2 and TRBJ2-6, is EPEVTQTPSHQVTQMGQEVILRCVPISNHLYFYWYRQILGQKVEFLVSFYNNEISEKSEIFDDQFSVERPDGSNFTLKIRSTKLEDSAMYFCASSDKLWSGANVLTFGAGSRLTVL.

V is TRBV30 and J is TRBJ1-1; 7 bases map to TRBD1. Germline V gene lookup returns CDR1 GTSNPN and CDR2 SVGIG (reference sequence). This CDR3 is 13 amino acids long. Germline trimming cut 4 bases from V and 4 bases from J; bases unmatched to any gene: 6. CDR3 residues: CAWNRQGGTEAFF. The DNA of the CDR3 is TGTGCCTGGAACCGACAGGGCGGCACTGAAGCTTTCTTT.

The CDR3 DNA sequence: TGTGCCATCAGTGGGCAGCGACCAGACAATGAGCAGTTCTTC. This sequence encodes CAISGQRPDNEQFF. The rearrangement joins TRBV10-3 to TRBJ2-1, with D uncertain. Trimming left V 4 bases short and J 5 bases short, with 12 bases between. Germline V gene sequence: CDR1 ENHRY, CDR2 SYGVKD. The CDR3 contains 14 residues.

V usage is TRBV6-5 and J usage is TRBJ2-3; 9 nucleotides agree with TRBD2. Germline CDR1 MNHEY, CDR2 SVGAGI. The trim removed 7 bases at V and 4 bases at J, leaving 9 bases unmatched. The CDR3 consists of 15 residues. The CDR3, as DNA: TGTGCCAGCAATCCATCAGCGGGAGGACCAGATACGCAGTATTTT. Its protein is CASNPSAGGPDTQYF.

The gene calls are TRBV14 and TRBJ1-1; possible D gene TRBD1, 5 bases. Trimming took off 3 bases at V and 5 bases at J, with 28 bases between the two ends. Germline CDR1 is SGHDN and CDR2 is FVKESK. The CDR3 totals 19 residues. The CDR3 DNA reads TGTGCCAGCAGCCACTCACTACATCGACAGTTTGAGTTCGATACTGAAGCTTTCTTT. Protein: CASSHSLHRQFEFDTEAFF.

This chain links TRBV5-1 with TRBJ2-2; 14 nucleotides align to TRBD2. The V and J ends lost 0 bases and 5 bases, in that order; junction bases with no gene match: 6. The CDR3 sequence is 18 residues long. Per the germline V gene, CDR1 is SGHRS and CDR2 is YFSETQ. The DNA of the CDR3 is TGCGCCAGCAGCTTGGGACTAGCGGGAGGGCCTAAAACCGGGGAGCTGTTTTTT. It encodes CASSLGLAGGPKTGELFF.

The genes are TRBV27 and TRBJ2-7, with D possibly matching TRBD2 (6 bases). The CDR3 runs 13 residues. The germline V gene has CDR1 MNHEY and CDR2 SMNVEV (reference sequence). The V end lost 4 bases, the J end lost 3 bases, and 10 bases lay between the germline ends. The CDR3 spells CASSSTTSYEQYF. The CDR3 region has the DNA TGTGCCAGCAGTTCCACGACTAGCTACGAGCAGTACTTC.

The chain uses TRBV5-1 and TRBJ2-1; D possibly uses TRBD1 or TRBD2 (5 bases each). The V and J ends lost 2 bases and 6 bases respectively, with 9 bases between them. Germline V gene lookup returns CDR1 SGHRS and CDR2 YFSETQ. The CDR3 loop spans 13 amino acids. CDR3 region: CASSFGTLNEQFF. The CDR3 DNA follows: TGCGCCAGCAGCTTCGGGACCCTCAATGAGCAGTTCTTC.

The count of this clone is one. The J gene is TRBJ2-7, the V gene TRBV4-1; D is unresolved. The germline gives CDR1 MGHRA, CDR2 YSYEKL. Trimming removed 1 base from V and 1 base from J, with 11 bases in between. This CDR3 comprises 15 residues. CDR3 amino acids: CASSQVVASSYEQYF. The CDR3 region has the DNA TGCGCCAGCAGCCAAGTGGTAGCATCTTCCTACGAGCAGTACTTC.

The chain employs TRBV2 and TRBJ1-2; TRBD1 is a possible D gene (5 bases). Germline V lookup: CDR1 SNHLY, CDR2 FYNNEI. CDR3 length equals 15 residues. The germline V and J ends were trimmed by 6 bases and 2 bases, with 16 bases remaining between them. The CDR3 DNA sequence: TGTGCCAGCAGGCGGGGCAGGGCCGCAAACTATGGCTACACCTTC. It is translated as CASRRGRAANYGYTF.

The chain has TRBV9 and TRBJ2-1, with 7 bases lining up with TRBD2. With V trimmed by 4 bases and J by 4 bases, 5 bases remained unmatched. The CDR3 totals 14 residues. In germline, CDR1 is SGDLS, CDR2 YYNGEE. CDR3 in DNA: TGTGCCAGCAGCCCAGGGACTACTTACAATGAGCAGTTCTTC. Translating gives CASSPGTTYNEQFF.

The chain links TRBV6-4 to TRBJ2-2; D remains unclear. The CDR3 sequence is 15 residues long. Looked up from germline, CDR1 is MRHNA and CDR2 is SNTAGT. Deletions cut 5 bases from V and 0 bases from J, with 10 bases between. CDR3 bases: TGTGCCAGCAGTATAGAGTTCGCGAACACCGGGGAGCTGTTTTTT. Amino acids: CASSIEFANTGELFF.

The chain joins TRBV29-1 to TRBJ2-7; 8 bases line up with TRBD1. In germline, CDR1 is SQVTM, CDR2 ANQGSEA. Trimming removed 0 bases from V and 2 bases from J; junction bases left unmatched: 0. CDR3 length equals 13 residues. The DNA for the CDR3 is TGCAGCGTTGAAGAGGGACAGGCCTACGAGCAGTACTTC. It specifies CSVEEGQAYEQYF.